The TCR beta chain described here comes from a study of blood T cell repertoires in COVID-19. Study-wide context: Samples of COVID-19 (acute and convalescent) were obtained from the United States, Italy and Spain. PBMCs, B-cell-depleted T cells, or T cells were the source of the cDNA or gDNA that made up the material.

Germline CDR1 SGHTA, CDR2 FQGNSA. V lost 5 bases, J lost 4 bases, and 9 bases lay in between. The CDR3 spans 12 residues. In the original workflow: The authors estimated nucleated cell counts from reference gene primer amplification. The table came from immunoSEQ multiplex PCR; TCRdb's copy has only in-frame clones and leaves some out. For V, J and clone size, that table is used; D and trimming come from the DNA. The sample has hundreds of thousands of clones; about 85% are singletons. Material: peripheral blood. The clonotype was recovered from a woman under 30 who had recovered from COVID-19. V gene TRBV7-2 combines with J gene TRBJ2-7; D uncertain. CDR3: CASSAAFYEQYF. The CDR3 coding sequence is TGTGCCAGCAGCGCCGCGTTTTACGAGCAGTACTTC.